The clone carrying this TCR beta chain has only a few counts. Its antigen is unknown. The data derive from a study of cytomegalovirus exposure and HLA in healthy donors. General observations from the study: CMV serostatus was the only recorded immune exposure for donors.

The CDR3 is made up of 14 amino acids. Trimming cost V 4 bases and J 0 bases, with 7 bases left between them. A multiplex PCR was run with 60 Vbeta primers and 13 Jbeta primers. The repertoire was sequenced with immunoSEQ multiplex PCR; TCRdb's copy has only in-frame clones and lacks some. The sample shows approximately 150,000 clones, roughly 64% of them seen only once. This receptor was taken from a woman aged 25-40 years in good health and CMV-seropositive. The chain carries TRBV23-1 and TRBJ1-5, with unresolved D. TRBV23-1 is sorted into the ORF group, with uncertain function. The sequenced sample was PBMCs. The CDR3 spells CASSRGHSNQPQHF. In DNA, the CDR3 is TGCGCCAGCAGTCGAGGCCATAGCAATCAGCCCCAGCATTTT.